This T cell receptor (beta chain) was identified during a study of blood T cell repertoires in COVID-19 (dated by TCRdb to the early 2020s). Concerning the study at large: The collaborator samples originated in the United States, Italy and Spain and spanned the acute and convalescent phases of COVID-19. The material from the prospective study consisted of cDNA or gDNA derived from T cells, B-cell-depleted T cells, or PBMCs. Subjects who had been exposed to COVID-19, were actively infected with it, or had recovered from it provided the deeply sampled blood TCRbeta repertoires that made up the dataset. The repertoires were released in a freely available public database intended as a resource for research on the immune response to SARS-CoV-2. The samples were drawn from two sources: the first 160 participants of the ongoing ImmuneRACE study, and fewer than 1,500 subjects contributed by 6 global collaborators. A de-identified subject ID, COVID-19 status, age in years and sex were almost always included in the sample metadata. Where available, HLA class I and class II types were taken from metadata supplied by the sample provider and were not determined by assay-based typing.

Results and caveats for the whole study, not just this receptor: How much clinical and demographic metadata was included differed by source and by participant, and the metadata was provided uncurated.

Comments on this clone: Its antigen remains undetermined. The sample holds no much larger clone one base away, and base qualities are not on file.

Enrolling through a virtual design, the prospective study's participants ranged in age from roughly 18 to 89 years and lived across roughly 23 United States geographic areas. Cohort assignment in the prospective study relied on participant-reported clinical history from a screening survey and a study questionnaire. Recovered participants in ImmuneRACE Cohort 3 were defined as having two consecutive negative NP/OP PCR tests, clearance from a healthcare professional, or resolution of symptoms. In the prospective study, mobile phlebotomists collected whole blood, serum and a nasopharyngeal or oropharyngeal swab from each participant. Participants in the prospective study had the option to provide additional blood draws and questionnaires over an approximately 2-month period. Blood samples from the prospective study were shipped frozen or at room temperature prior to DNA extraction. TCRbeta CDR3 regions were amplified from genomic DNA by means of the immunoSEQ Assay, a bias-controlled multiplex PCR. The authors' analysis ran thus. Within the assay, amplification of reference gene primers was used to estimate how many nucleated cells each sample contained. Sequence reads were collapsed and filtered to measure the absolute abundance of every unique TCRbeta CDR3 rearrangement. For each sample, productive Simpson clonality was calculated as the square root of Simpson's diversity index across productive rearrangements. Not all clones reach the TCRdb copy of this immuneACCESS table, which keeps in-frame sequences only. Checked studies attribute under half of the gap to unresolved V genes and leave the rest unexplained. The D gene and trimming were derived from the DNA, and the V and J assignments and clone size from that table. The sample records roughly 360,000 clones, around 87% of which are singletons. 1.3% of the sample is held by the ten biggest clonotypes.

This TCR was sampled from a young man who had recovered from COVID-19. The sample consisted of PBMCs or T cells enriched from blood (not recorded which).

The nucleotide sequence reads as follows: TGTGCCATCGGGGGTAGCGGGGAAGAGACCCAGTACTTC. It specifies CAIGGSGEETQYF. The rearranged chain carries TRBV10-3 and TRBJ2-5, with 8 middle bases fitting TRBD2. Here V drops 8 bases and J drops 3 bases, and the junction holds 5 bases not matched to any gene. The germline V gene sets CDR1 to ENHRY and CDR2 to SYGVKD. Including the terminal cysteine and phenylalanine, the CDR3 comprises 13 residues. Only the CDR3 DNA stays, 39 bases, in frame from base 1.